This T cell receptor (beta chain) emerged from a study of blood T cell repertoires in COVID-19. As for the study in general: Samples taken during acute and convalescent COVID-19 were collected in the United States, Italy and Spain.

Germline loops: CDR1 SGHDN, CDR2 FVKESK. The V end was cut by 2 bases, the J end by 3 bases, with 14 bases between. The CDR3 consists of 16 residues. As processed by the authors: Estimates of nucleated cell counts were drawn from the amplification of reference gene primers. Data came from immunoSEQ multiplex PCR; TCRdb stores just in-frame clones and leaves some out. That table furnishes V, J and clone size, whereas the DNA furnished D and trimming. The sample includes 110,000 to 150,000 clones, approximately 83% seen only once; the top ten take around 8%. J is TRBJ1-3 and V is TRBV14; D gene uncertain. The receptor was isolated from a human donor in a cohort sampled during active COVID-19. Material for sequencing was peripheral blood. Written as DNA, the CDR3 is TGTGCCAGCAGCCAACGTCATCGGGAGCGTGGAAACACCATATATTTT. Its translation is CASSQRHRERGNTIYF.